This T cell receptor (beta chain) appears in the sequencing data of a study of cytomegalovirus exposure and HLA in healthy donors. About the study: One earlier analysis, a look at 150 million to 200 million T cells, found 100 million to 130 million unique TCR beta sequences. The study, taken as a whole, reports: In the analysis, some V segments, TRBV6-2 and TRBV6-3 included, were excluded as indistinguishable.

A remark on this clone: Its antigen is not known.

Both 60 Vbeta primers and 13 Jbeta primers went into the PCR. The data were produced by immunoSEQ multiplex PCR, yet TCRdb's version contains in-frame clones alone and is incomplete. The repertoire holds about 150,000 clones, with roughly 70% as singletons. The junction had 7 bases not matched to a gene; V was cut back by 2 bases and J by 7 bases. The CDR3 spans 15 residues. The V gene's germline CDR1 is MNHEY and CDR2 SMNVEV (reference sequence). The sample was PBMCs. This TCR was recovered from a man aged 35 to 55 in good health and CMV-seronegative. The rearrangement joins TRBV27 to TRBJ1-2; 10 bases map to TRBD1. The CDR3 DNA is TGTGCCAGCAGTTTAGTAGGACAGGGGGGTCGTGGCTACACCTTC. This encodes CASSLVGQGGRGYTF.